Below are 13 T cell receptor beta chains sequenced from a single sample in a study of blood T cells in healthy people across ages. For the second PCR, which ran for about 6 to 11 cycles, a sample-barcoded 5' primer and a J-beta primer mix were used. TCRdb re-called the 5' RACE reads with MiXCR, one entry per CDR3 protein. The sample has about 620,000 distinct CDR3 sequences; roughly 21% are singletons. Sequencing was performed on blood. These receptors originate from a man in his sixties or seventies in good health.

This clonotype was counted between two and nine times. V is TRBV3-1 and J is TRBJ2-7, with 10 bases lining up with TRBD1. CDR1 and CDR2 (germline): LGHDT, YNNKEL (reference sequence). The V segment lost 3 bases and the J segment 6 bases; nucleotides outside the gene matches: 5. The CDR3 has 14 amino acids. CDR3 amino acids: CASSQRQGAGEQYF. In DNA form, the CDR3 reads TGTGCCAGCAGCCAGAGACAGGGGGCTGGCGAGCAGTACTTC.

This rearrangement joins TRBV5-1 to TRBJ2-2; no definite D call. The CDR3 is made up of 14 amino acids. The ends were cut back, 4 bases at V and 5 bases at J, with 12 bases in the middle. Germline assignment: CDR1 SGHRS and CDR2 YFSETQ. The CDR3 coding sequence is TGCGCCAGCAGCCCACCGGACGCGACCGGGGAGCTGTTTTTT. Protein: CASSPPDATGELFF.

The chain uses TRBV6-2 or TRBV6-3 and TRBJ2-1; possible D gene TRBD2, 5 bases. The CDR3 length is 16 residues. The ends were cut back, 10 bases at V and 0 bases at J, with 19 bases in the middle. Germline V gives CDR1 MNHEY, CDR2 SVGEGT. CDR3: CATGESATISYNEQFF. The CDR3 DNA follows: TGTGCCACCGGGGAAAGCGCCACCATCTCCTACAATGAGCAGTTCTTC.

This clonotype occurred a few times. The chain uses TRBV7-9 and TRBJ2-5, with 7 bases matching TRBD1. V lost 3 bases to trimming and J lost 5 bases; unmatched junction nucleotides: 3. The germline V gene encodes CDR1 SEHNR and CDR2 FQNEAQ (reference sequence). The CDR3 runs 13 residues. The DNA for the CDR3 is TGTGCCAGCAGCTTGACAGGGACGGAGACCCAGTACTTC. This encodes CASSLTGTETQYF.

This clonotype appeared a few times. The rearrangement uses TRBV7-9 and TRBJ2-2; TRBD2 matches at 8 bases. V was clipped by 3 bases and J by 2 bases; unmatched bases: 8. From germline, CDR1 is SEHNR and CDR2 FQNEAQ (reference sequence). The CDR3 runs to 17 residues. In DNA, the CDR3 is TGTGCCAGCAGCTTGAGTAGCGGGACACTCAACACCGGGGAGCTGTTTTTT. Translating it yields CASSLSSGTLNTGELFF.

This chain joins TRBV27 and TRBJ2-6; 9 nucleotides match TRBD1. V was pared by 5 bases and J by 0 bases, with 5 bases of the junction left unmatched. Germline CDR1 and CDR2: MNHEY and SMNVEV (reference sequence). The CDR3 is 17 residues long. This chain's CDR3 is CASSPGQGFSGANVLTF. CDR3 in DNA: TGTGCCAGCAGTCCGGGACAGGGATTCTCTGGGGCCAACGTCCTGACTTTC.

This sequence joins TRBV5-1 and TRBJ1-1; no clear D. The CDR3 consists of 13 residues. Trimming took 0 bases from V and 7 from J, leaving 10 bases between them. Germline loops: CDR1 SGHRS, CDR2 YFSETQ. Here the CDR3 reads CASSLARTREAFF. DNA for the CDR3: TGCGCCAGCAGCTTGGCTAGGACCCGTGAAGCTTTCTTT.

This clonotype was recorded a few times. The DNA of the CDR3 is TGTGCCAGCAGCACCGGACGGGGATTCTACGAGCAGTACTTC. Translated: CASSTGRGFYEQYF. The rearrangement joins TRBV5-6 to TRBJ2-7; D perhaps matches TRBD2 (5 bases). The germline V gene has CDR1 SGHDT and CDR2 YYEEEE. CDR3 length: 14 residues. V was clipped by 4 bases and J by 3 bases, with 14 bases between them.

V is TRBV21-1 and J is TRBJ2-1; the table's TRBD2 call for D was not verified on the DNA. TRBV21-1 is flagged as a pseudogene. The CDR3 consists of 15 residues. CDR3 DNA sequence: TGTGCCAGCACTCAACAGGCTCCCGAGGACAATGAGCAGTTCTTC. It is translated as CASTQQAPEDNEQFF.

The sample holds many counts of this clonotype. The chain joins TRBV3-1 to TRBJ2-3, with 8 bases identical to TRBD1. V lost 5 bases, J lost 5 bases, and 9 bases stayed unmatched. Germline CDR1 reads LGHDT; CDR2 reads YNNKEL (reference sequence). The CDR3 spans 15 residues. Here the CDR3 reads CASSAGTGGKDTQYF. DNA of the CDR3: TGTGCCAGCAGCGCCGGGACAGGCGGAAAAGATACGCAGTATTTT.

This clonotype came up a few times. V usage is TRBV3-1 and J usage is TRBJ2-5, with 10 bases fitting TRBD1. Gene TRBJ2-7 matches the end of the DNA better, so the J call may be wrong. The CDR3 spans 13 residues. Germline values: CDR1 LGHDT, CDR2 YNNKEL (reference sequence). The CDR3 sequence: CASRGQGLYEQYF. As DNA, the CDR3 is TGTGCCAGCAGGGGACAGGGGCTCTACGAGCAGTACTTC.

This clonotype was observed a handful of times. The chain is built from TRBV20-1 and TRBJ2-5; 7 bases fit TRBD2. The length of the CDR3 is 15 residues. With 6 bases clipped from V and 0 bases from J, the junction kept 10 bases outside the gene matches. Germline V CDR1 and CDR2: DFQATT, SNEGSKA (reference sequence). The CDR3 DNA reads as TGCAGTGCCCCCCCGGATAGCGGGCACCAAGAGACCCAGTACTTC. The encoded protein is CSAPPDSGHQETQYF.

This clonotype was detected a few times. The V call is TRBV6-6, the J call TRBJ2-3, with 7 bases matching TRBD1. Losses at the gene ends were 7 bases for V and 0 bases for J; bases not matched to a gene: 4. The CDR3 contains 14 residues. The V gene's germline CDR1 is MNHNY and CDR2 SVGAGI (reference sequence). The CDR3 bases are TGTGCCAGCAAATGGACAGGTAGCACAGATACGCAGTATTTT. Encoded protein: CASKWTGSTDTQYF.